The source of this T cell receptor beta chain is a study of graft-versus-host responses after intestinal transplantation (TCRdb year 2021). For the study in its entirety: Recipients received multivisceral, liver-intestinal, or isolated intestinal transplants. Donor T cell macrochimerism was defined as a peak of at least 4% donor T cells among recipient peripheral blood mononuclear cells. Every recipient was given anti-thymocyte globulin induction, followed by approximately 3 years of maintenance tacrolimus and steroids. A cohort of 24 intestinal transplant recipients, including one retransplant, was enrolled, and a few patients lacking pretransplant specimens were excluded. Alloreactive clones were identified by sequencing pre-transplant mixed lymphocyte reaction products and comparing these products with unstimulated pre-transplant donor and recipient T cells. After intestinal transplantation, graft-versus-host and host-versus-graft alloreactive T cell clones were followed in the graft, circulation and bone marrow using bulk TCR-beta CDR3 sequencing. Rather than going through the commercial service, samples from three later patients were sequenced in-house on an Illumina MiSeq and processed with MiXCR.

Comment on this clone: Its antigen has not been determined. No much larger clone is present one base from it, and per-base qualities are unavailable.

Points the paper makes about the study in general: In the allografts of patients with donor T cell macrochimerism, GvH to HvG T cell clonal ratios were high. GvH clones turned up in recipient bone marrow, with some appearing earlier in ileal mucosa or blood, a pattern consistent with an intestinal mucosal origin. The conclusions were limited by the relatively low number and heterogeneity of the intestinal transplant patients. Early after transplant, declines in HvG clones were associated with peak levels of circulating GvH clones.

Blood samples were collected up to 4 times in the first month after transplant and then at least monthly when available. The library came from the immunoSEQ multiplex PCR assay. High-throughput TCR-beta CDR3 sequencing of genomic DNA from most patients was performed by Adaptive Biotechnologies. Concerning the study's data processing: Adaptive's ImmunoSEQ software supplied the TCR sequencing data for approximately 18 patients, while MiXCR and VDJtools were used to process a few other patients. Because the origin of CDR3 nucleotide sequences shared between donor and recipient could not be assigned, those sequences were removed. To count as alloreactive, a clone needed at least 2-fold expansion over unstimulated cells and a minimum CFSE-low frequency of 0.002% (template counts) or 0.001% (read counts). A clone was considered mappable if detected in the sequenced pre-transplant spleen, lymph node, or MLR CFSE-low populations of the donor or recipient. Cumulative frequency of alloreactive clones was calculated as a percentage of all sequences weighted by copy number. TCRdb stores this immuneACCESS table with in-frame sequences only. Part of the clones is absent; in the studies checked, under half of the shortfall reflects unresolved V genes, and no reason is known for the rest. The V and J calls and the clone size are those of that table, but D and trimming were determined from the DNA. For this sample the table gives 77,000 or so clones, of which about 90% were detected only once. Approximately 0.73% of the sample lies in the top ten.

V was cut back by 4 bases and J by 3 bases, leaving a gap of 12 bases between them. From the germline V gene, CDR1 is MGHRA and CDR2 is YSYEKL. Taken from cysteine to phenylalanine, the CDR3 has 15 residues. Of all the DNA, just the CDR3 is kept, 45 bases in frame from base 1. Source: PBMCs, taken 98 days after intestinal transplantation. This sequence originates from a human patient who received an intestinal transplant, so some T cells may come from the graft donor. Recombination joined TRBV4-1 with TRBJ1-4; the D gene is perhaps TRBD1, on 5 matching bases. In nucleotide form, the sequence is TGCGCCAGCAGCCTGACCGGGGCATCTAATGAAAAACTGTTTTTT. It translates to CASSLTGASNEKLFF.